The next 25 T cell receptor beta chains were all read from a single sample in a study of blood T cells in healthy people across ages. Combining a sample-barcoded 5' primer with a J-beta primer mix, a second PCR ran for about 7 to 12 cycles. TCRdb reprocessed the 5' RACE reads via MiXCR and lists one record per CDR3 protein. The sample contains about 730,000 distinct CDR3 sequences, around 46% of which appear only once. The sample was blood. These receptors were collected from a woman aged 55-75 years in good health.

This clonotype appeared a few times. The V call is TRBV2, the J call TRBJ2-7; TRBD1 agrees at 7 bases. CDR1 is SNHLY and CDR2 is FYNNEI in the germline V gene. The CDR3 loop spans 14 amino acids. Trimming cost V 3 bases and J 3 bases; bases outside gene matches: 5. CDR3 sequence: CASSDRDRDYEQYF. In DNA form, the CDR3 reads TGTGCCAGCAGTGACCGGGACAGAGACTACGAGCAGTACTTC.

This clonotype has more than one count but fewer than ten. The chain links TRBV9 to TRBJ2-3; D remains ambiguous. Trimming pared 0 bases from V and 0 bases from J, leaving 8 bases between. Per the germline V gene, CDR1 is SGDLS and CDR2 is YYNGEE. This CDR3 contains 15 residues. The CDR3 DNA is TGTGCCAGCAGCGTAGGGTATTCTAGCACAGATACGCAGTATTTT. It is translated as CASSVGYSSTDTQYF. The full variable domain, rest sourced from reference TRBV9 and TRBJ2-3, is DSGVTQTPKHLITATGQRVTLRCSPRSGDLSVYWYQQSLDQGLQFLIQYYNGEERAKGNILERFSAQQFPDLHSELNLSSLELGDSALYFCASSVGYSSTDTQYFGPGTRLTVL.

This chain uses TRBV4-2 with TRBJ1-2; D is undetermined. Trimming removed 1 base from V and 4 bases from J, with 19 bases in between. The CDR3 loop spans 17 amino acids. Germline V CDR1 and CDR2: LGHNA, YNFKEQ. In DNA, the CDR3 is TGTGCCAGCAGCCAAGCGTCAGGTGGGGATTTTAGCTATGGCTACACCTTC. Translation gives CASSQASGGDFSYGYTF.

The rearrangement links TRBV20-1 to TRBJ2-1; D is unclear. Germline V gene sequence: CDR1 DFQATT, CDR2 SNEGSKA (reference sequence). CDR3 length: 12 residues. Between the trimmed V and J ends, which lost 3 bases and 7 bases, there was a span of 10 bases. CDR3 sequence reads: CSARTFGNEQFF. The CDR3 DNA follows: TGCAGTGCTAGGACGTTTGGGAATGAGCAGTTCTTC.

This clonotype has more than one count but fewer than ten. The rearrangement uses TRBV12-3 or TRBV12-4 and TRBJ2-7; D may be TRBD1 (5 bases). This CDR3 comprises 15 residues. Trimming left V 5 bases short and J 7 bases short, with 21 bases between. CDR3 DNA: TGTGCCAGCAGTCCCGGACATCGAGAGTACAATGAGCAGTACTTC. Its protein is CASSPGHREYNEQYF.

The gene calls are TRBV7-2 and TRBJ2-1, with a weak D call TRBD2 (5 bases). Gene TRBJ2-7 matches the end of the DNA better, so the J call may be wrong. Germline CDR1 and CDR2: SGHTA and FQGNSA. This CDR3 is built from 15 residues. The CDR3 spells CASSRAASSYNEQYF. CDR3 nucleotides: TGTGCCAGCAGCCGAGCGGCCAGCTCCTACAATGAGCAGTACTTC.

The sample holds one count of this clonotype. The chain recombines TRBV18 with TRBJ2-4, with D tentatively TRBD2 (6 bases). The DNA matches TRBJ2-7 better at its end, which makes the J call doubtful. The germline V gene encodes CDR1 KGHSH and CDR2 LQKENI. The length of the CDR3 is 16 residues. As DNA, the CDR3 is TGTGCCAGCTCACCACCGGGGTTGGGCGGGGCACGCGAGCAGTACTTC. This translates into CASSPPGLGGAREQYF.

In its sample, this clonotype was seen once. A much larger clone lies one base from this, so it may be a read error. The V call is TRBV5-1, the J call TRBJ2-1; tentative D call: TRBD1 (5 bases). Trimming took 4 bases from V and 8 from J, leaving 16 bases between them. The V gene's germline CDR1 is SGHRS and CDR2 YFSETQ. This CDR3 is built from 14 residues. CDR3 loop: CASSRVRELDEQFF. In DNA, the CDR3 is TGCGCCAGCAGCCGGGTCAGGGAACTGGATGAGCAGTTCTTC.

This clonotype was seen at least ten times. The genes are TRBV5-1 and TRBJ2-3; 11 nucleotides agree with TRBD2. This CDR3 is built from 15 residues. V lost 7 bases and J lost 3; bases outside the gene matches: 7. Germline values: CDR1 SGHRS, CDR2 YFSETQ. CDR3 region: CASFELAGGTDTQYF. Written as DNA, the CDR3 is TGCGCCAGCTTCGAGCTAGCGGGAGGAACAGATACGCAGTATTTT.

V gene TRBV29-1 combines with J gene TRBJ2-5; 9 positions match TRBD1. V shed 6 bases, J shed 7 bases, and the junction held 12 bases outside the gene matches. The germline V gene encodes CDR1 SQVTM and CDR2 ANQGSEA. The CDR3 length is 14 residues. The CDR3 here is CSVKPGTGIGTQYF. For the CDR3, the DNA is TGCAGCGTGAAACCAGGGACAGGGATTGGGACCCAGTACTTC.

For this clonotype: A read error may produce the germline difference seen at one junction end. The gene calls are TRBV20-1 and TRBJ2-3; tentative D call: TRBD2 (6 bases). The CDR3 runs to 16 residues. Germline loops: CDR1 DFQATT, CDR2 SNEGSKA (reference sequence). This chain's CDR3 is CRARAGSTSSTDTQYF. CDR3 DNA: TGCAGAGCTAGGGCGGGGTCCACCTCAAGCACAGATACGCAGTATTTT.

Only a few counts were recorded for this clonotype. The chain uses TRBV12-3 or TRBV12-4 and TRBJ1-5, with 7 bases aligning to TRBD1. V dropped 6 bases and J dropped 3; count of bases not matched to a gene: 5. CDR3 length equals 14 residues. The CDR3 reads CASSADRINQPQHF. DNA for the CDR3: TGTGCCAGCAGCGCGGACAGGATCAATCAGCCCCAGCATTTT.

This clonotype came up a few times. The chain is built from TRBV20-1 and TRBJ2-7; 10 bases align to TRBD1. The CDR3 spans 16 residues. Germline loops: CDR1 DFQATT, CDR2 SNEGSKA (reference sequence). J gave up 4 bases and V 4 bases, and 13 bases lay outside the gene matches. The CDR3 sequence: CSANHRPGQGIYEQYF. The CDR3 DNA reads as TGCAGTGCTAACCACCGGCCGGGACAGGGGATTTACGAGCAGTACTTC.

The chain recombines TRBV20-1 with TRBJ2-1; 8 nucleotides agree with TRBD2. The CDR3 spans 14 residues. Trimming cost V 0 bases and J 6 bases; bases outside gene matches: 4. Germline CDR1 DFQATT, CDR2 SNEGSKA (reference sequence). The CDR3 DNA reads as TGCAGTGCTAGAGAGGTAGCGGGGATCAATGAGCAGTTCTTC. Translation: CSAREVAGINEQFF.

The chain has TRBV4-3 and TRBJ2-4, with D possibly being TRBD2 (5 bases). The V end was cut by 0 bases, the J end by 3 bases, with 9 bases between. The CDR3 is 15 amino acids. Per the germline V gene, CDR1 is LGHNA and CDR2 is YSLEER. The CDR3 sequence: CASSQEAADKNIQYF. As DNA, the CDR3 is TGCGCCAGCAGCCAAGAAGCAGCGGACAAAAACATTCAGTACTTC.

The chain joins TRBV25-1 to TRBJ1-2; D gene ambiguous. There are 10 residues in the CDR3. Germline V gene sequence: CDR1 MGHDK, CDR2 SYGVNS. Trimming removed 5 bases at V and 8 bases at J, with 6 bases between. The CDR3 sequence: CASSQIGYTF. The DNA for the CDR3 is TGTGCCAGCAGTCAAATAGGCTACACCTTC.

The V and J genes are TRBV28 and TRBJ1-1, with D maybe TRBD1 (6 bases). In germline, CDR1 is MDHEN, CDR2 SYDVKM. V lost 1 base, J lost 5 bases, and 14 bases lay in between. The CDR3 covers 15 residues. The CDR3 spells CASSLFPGQGTEAFF. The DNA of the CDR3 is TGTGCCAGCAGTTTATTCCCAGGGCAGGGGACTGAAGCTTTCTTT.

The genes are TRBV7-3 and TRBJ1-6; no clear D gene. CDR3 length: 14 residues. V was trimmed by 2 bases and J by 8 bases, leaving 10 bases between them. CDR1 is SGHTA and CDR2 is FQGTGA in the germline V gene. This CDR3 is CASSLSDRYSPLHF. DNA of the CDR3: TGTGCCAGCAGCTTATCGGACCGTTATTCACCCCTCCACTTT.

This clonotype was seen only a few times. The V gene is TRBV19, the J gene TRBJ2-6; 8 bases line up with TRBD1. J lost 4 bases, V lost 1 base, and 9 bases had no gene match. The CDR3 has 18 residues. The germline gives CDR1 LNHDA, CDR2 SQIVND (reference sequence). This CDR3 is CASSIVGRGRTGANVLTF. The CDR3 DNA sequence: TGTGCCAGTAGTATAGTCGGCAGGGGGCGAACCGGGGCCAACGTCCTGACTTTC.

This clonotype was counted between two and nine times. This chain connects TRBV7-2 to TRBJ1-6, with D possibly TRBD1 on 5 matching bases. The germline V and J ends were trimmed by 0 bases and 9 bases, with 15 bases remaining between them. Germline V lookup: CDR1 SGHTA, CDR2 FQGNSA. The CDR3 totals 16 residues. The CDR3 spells CASSLAGDPIGSPLHF. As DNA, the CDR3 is TGTGCCAGCAGCTTAGCGGGGGATCCAATCGGTTCACCCCTCCACTTT.

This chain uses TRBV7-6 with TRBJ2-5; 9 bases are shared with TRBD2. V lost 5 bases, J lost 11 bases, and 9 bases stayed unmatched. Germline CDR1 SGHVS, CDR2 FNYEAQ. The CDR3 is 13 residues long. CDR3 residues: CASSSGGHFGQYF. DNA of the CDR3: TGTGCCAGCAGCAGCGGGGGGCACTTTGGGCAGTACTTC.

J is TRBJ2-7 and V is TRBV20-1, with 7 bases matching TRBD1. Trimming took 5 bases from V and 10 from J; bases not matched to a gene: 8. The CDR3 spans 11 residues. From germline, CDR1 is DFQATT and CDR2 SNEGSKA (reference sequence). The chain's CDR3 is CSARQGSPQYF. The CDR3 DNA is TGCAGTGCTCGACAGGGTAGTCCCCAGTACTTC.

The CDR3 sequence is CSAREMGKLFF. Here the CDR3 DNA reads TGCAGTGCTAGAGAGATGGGAAAACTGTTTTTT. This rearrangement joins TRBV20-1 to TRBJ1-4; no clear D. CDR1 DFQATT and CDR2 SNEGSKA come from the germline V gene (reference sequence). Trimming removed 0 bases from V and 10 bases from J, with 6 bases in between. This CDR3 is 11 amino acids long.

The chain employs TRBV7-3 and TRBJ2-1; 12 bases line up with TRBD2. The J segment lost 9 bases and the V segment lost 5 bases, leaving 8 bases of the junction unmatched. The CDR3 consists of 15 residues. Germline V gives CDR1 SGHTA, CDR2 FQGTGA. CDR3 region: CASSLRLAGVAEQFF. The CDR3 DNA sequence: TGTGCCAGCAGCCTGAGACTAGCGGGAGTGGCTGAGCAGTTCTTC.

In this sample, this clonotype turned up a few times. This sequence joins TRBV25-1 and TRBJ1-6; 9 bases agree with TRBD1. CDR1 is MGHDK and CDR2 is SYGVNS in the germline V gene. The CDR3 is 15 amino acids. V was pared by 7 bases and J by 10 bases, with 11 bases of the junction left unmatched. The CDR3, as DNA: TGTGCCAGCAAAAGACTCGGGACAGGGAACTCACCCCTCCACTTT. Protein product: CASKRLGTGNSPLHF.